The clone carrying this TCR beta chain occurred a few times. Its antigen is undetermined. Barcoded TCR alpha and TCR beta cDNA libraries with UMIs came from 5'RACE using constant-segment primers. TCRdb independently ran MiXCR on the 5' RACE reads; one entry per CDR3 protein. The sample consists of about 470,000 distinct CDR3 sequences, 15% to 20% of them appearing once. This specimen comes from a study of T-cell memory formation after mild COVID-19. Whole-study context: Largely, TCR clusters stayed within a single donor. General study points: The main location of contracting CD4+ clones was CM and EM, and that of contracting CD8+ clones was EMRA. Memory sampled before infection contained some responding clones, suggesting cross-reactive memory joined.

CDR3 size: 19 residues. The J gene is TRBJ2-7, the V gene TRBV21-1; no DNA check was done on the table's D call, TRBD2. TRBV21-1 is a documented pseudogene. Sequencing was done on a sample of PBMCs or a T cell subset sorted from them (not recorded which). The clonotype originates from an adult woman who had mild COVID-19 (a few samples of this study predate the infection). Cell type and time point are not known. The CDR3 is CASSRAGLAGDNPFYEQYF. In DNA form, the CDR3 reads TGTGCCAGCAGCCGAGCGGGACTAGCGGGAGACAACCCATTCTACGAGCAGTACTTC.